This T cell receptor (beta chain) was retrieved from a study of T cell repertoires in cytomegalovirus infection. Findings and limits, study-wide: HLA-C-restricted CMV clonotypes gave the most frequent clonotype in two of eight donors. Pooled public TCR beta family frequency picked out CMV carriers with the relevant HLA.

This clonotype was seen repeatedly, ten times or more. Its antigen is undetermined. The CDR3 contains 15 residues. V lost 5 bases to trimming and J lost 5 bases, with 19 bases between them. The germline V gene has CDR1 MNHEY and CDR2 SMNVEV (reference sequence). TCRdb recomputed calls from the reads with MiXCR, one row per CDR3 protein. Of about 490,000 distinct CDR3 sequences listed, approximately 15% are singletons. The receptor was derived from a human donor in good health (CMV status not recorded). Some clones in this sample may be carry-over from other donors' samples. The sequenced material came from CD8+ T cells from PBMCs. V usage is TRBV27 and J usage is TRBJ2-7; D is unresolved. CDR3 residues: CASSLLHDTPDEQYF. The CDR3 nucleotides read TGTGCCAGCAGTCTACTACACGACACCCCAGACGAGCAGTACTTC.